This T cell receptor (beta chain) was sequenced in a study of blood T cells in healthy people across ages. Germline assignment: CDR1 SGHTA and CDR2 FQGNSA. With 2 bases clipped from V and 1 base from J, the junction kept 10 bases outside the gene matches. This CDR3 has 19 residues. This clonotype was seen more than once but under ten times. Combining a sample-barcoded 5' primer with a J-beta primer mix, a second PCR ran for roughly 6 to 12 cycles. From the 5' RACE reads, TCRdb called clonotypes with MiXCR, one entry per CDR3 protein. This sample has about 600,000 distinct CDR3 sequences, with roughly 43% found just once.

This chain joins TRBV7-2 and TRBJ2-3; 12 positions match TRBD2. The sample taken for sequencing was blood. The source is a man older than 75 in good health. DNA for the CDR3: TGTGCCAGCAGCTTACAACTAGCGGGAGGTGTAGGGGGCACAGATACGCAGTATTTT. Residues: CASSLQLAGGVGGTDTQYF.